The 20 T cell receptor beta chains below come from one sample, sequenced in a study of blood T cells in healthy people across ages. A second PCR, run for 7 to 11 cycles, used a sample-barcoded 5' primer plus a J-beta primer mix. TCRdb processed the 5' RACE reads anew with MiXCR; each CDR3 protein has one entry. The sample contains some 690,000 distinct CDR3 sequences, around a fifth of which appear only once. What was sequenced was blood. Every receptor here comes from a man between 70 and 80 years old in good health.

This clonotype was counted between two and nine times. V usage is TRBV5-1 and J usage is TRBJ2-7; D tentatively fits TRBD1 or TRBD2 (5 bases each). The J call may not be correct, given that the DNA end is closer to TRBJ2-1. The length of the CDR3 is 14 residues. Germline V gene data show CDR1 as SGHRS and CDR2 as YFSETQ. The CDR3 DNA sequence: TGCGCCAGCGGGGCTAGCAAGGGGTCGAATGAGCAGTTCTTC. It encodes CASGASKGSNEQFF.

V gene TRBV24-1 combines with J gene TRBJ2-1; D remains ambiguous. In germline, CDR1 is KGHDR, CDR2 SFDVKD. The CDR3 spans 13 residues. V dropped 8 bases and J dropped 4 bases, with 11 bases sitting between them. For the CDR3, the DNA is TGTGCCACCACCGCTTGGCCTTACAATGAGCAGTTCTTC. Its protein is CATTAWPYNEQFF.

This clonotype has a handful of counts. The J gene is TRBJ1-1, the V gene TRBV29-1, with 7 bases matching TRBD1. V shed 5 bases, J shed 4 bases, and the junction held 10 bases outside the gene matches. The CDR3 has 14 residues. Germline lookup yields CDR1 SQVTM and CDR2 ANQGSEA. The CDR3 DNA is TGCAGCGTTTCCGGGACAGTCCGAGGCACTGAAGCTTTCTTT. Protein product: CSVSGTVRGTEAFF.

This clonotype showed up many times. This rearrangement joins TRBV20-1 to TRBJ2-5; unclear D gene. V gave up 3 bases and J gave up 3 bases, with 8 bases separating them. This CDR3 has 12 residues. Germline CDR1 and CDR2: DFQATT and SNEGSKA (reference sequence). This chain's CDR3 is CSARLAKETQYF. The CDR3 bases are TGCAGTGCTAGGTTGGCTAAAGAGACCCAGTACTTC.

This clonotype was seen more than once but under ten times. This chain joins TRBV5-1 and TRBJ1-1; D is undetermined. Trimming pared 0 bases from V and 3 bases from J, leaving 9 bases between. There are 14 residues in the CDR3. Germline V CDR1 and CDR2: SGHRS, YFSETQ. The CDR3: CASSLERRDTEAFF. CDR3 nucleotides: TGCGCCAGCAGCTTGGAGCGACGAGACACTGAAGCTTTCTTT. Supplemented by reference TRBV5-1 and TRBJ1-1, the full variable domain reads KAGVTQTPRYLIKTRGQQVTLSCSPISGHRSVSWYQQTPGQGLQFLFEYFSETQRNKGNFPGRFSGRQFSNSRSEMNVSTLELGDSALYLCASSLERRDTEAFFGQGTRLTVV.

V is TRBV27 and J is TRBJ2-3; TRBD1 might be the D (5 bases). V was pared by 1 base and J by 4 bases, with 12 bases between. This CDR3 region has 15 residues. Germline V gene data show CDR1 as MNHEY and CDR2 as SMNVEV (reference sequence). The CDR3 here is CASSLFAGLSDTQYF. The DNA of the CDR3 is TGTGCCAGCAGTTTATTTGCAGGGCTCTCAGATACGCAGTATTTT.

This clonotype was counted between two and nine times. V and J are TRBV5-1 and TRBJ2-6; TRBD2 is a possible D gene (5 bases). This CDR3 has 15 residues. The germline CDR1 and CDR2 sequences are SGHRS and YFSETQ. Trimming stripped 1 base from V and 3 bases from J, with 8 bases between. The CDR3 DNA follows: TGCGCCAGCAGCTTGAGTGGAGGTGGGGCCAACGTCCTGACTTTC. This codes for CASSLSGGGANVLTF. The full variable domain, completed using reference TRBV5-1 and TRBJ2-6, is KAGVTQTPRYLIKTRGQQVTLSCSPISGHRSVSWYQQTPGQGLQFLFEYFSETQRNKGNFPGRFSGRQFSNSRSEMNVSTLELGDSALYLCASSLSGGGANVLTFGAGSRLTVL.

This clonotype turned up a few times. The rearrangement joins TRBV7-2 to TRBJ1-5; D gene uncertain. This CDR3 has 12 amino acids. The V and J ends lost 3 bases and 4 bases respectively, with 4 bases between them. Germline lookup yields CDR1 SGHTA and CDR2 FQGNSA. CDR3 DNA sequence: TGTGCCAGCAGCTTGTTTAATCAGCCCCAGCATTTT. Translating it yields CASSLFNQPQHF.

This chain uses TRBV2 with TRBJ2-1, with a weak D call TRBD1 (5 bases). Trimming took 8 bases from V and 5 from J, leaving 10 bases between them. Germline V CDR1 and CDR2: SNHLY, FYNNEI. CDR3 length: 12 amino acids. The CDR3 is CASGPRDNEQFF. The CDR3 DNA reads TGTGCCAGCGGACCCAGGGACAATGAGCAGTTCTTC.

This clonotype was seen a few times. The V and J genes are TRBV7-8 and TRBJ1-1, with D maybe TRBD1 (6 bases). Germline values: CDR1 SGHVS, CDR2 FQNEAQ. The CDR3 consists of 15 residues. The V and J ends lost 5 bases and 6 bases respectively, with 19 bases between them. The CDR3 sequence is CASSSRGQKTAEAFF. CDR3 sequence (DNA): TGTGCCAGCAGCAGTCGAGGACAGAAGACTGCTGAAGCTTTCTTT.

V usage is TRBV7-9 and J usage is TRBJ1-2, with TRBD1 matching over 9 bases. The trim removed 5 bases at V and 5 bases at J, leaving 6 bases unmatched. Germline assignment: CDR1 SEHNR and CDR2 FQNEAQ (reference sequence). This CDR3 contains 14 residues. As DNA, the CDR3 is TGTGCCAGCAGCGCGTGGGACAGGGAGTATGGCTACACCTTC. Amino acid sequence: CASSAWDREYGYTF.

The table lists this clonotype with a few counts. The V gene is TRBV5-5, the J gene TRBJ2-1, with D tentatively TRBD1 or TRBD2 (6 bases each). Trimming pared 5 bases from V and 7 bases from J, leaving 16 bases between. The CDR3 consists of 14 residues. CDR1 and CDR2 from the germline V gene are SGHKS and YYEKEE (reference sequence). This chain's CDR3 is CASRKTQGTNEQFF. CDR3 DNA sequence: TGTGCCAGCAGGAAGACCCAGGGGACTAATGAGCAGTTCTTC.

This clonotype was recorded a few times. The chain carries TRBV29-1 and TRBJ1-1, with D possibly matching TRBD1 (6 bases). Trimming removed 1 base from V and 4 bases from J, with 13 bases in between. This CDR3 is 14 amino acids long. Germline-derived CDR1 and CDR2 are SQVTM and ANQGSEA. The CDR3 DNA follows: TGCAGCGTTGAAGCCGCCAGGGGATCCACTGAAGCTTTCTTT. As protein: CSVEAARGSTEAFF.

This clonotype was seen a few times. The V gene is TRBV20-1, the J gene TRBJ2-5, with D possibly TRBD2 on 6 matching bases. The end of the DNA fits TRBJ2-1 better, so the J call may be wrong. Germline V gene lookup returns CDR1 DFQATT and CDR2 SNEGSKA (reference sequence). The CDR3 runs 14 residues. The CDR3 DNA reads as TGCAGTGCTAGCGGGGACTGGCTGGCGGGTGAGCAGTTCTTC. Residues: CSASGDWLAGEQFF.

The chain joins TRBV12-3 or TRBV12-4 to TRBJ2-3; no reliable D call. The CDR3 totals 11 residues. V lost 5 bases to trimming and J lost 6 bases, with 6 bases between them. CDR3 region: CASSRFDTQYF. DNA for the CDR3: TGTGCCAGCAGTCGCTTCGATACGCAGTATTTT.

A few counts support this clonotype. The chain employs TRBV10-3 and TRBJ2-5; D possibly corresponds to TRBD1 (6 bases). The end of the DNA is better explained by TRBJ2-1, so the J call may be wrong. There are 13 residues in the CDR3. CDR1 ENHRY and CDR2 SYGVKD come from the germline V gene. CDR3 sequence: CAISEGPGVEQFF. The CDR3 DNA follows: TGTGCCATCAGTGAAGGGCCAGGGGTTGAGCAGTTCTTC.

The sample holds a few counts of this clonotype. The chain carries TRBV6-1 and TRBJ1-5; D unresolved. V was clipped by 1 base and J by 5 bases, with 12 bases between them. The CDR3 spans 15 residues. In germline, CDR1 is MNHNS, CDR2 SASEGT. In DNA form, the CDR3 reads TGTGCCAGCAGTGAAGGGACCCCGTACTATCAGCCCCAGCATTTT. Translating gives CASSEGTPYYQPQHF.

This clonotype has a handful of counts. The chain joins TRBV2 to TRBJ1-5; tentative D call: TRBD1 (6 bases). CDR3 length equals 15 residues. Germline values: CDR1 SNHLY, CDR2 FYNNEI. V shed 5 bases and J shed 0 bases, with 11 bases lying between them. DNA for the CDR3: TGTGCCAGCAGTCAACAGGGTATTAGCAATCAGCCCCAGCATTTT. Amino acid sequence: CASSQQGISNQPQHF.

The chain joins TRBV4-1 to TRBJ1-3; possibly TRBD1 for D (5 bases). The germline V and J ends were trimmed by 5 bases and 4 bases, with 9 bases remaining between them. This CDR3 region has 13 residues. Germline CDR1 MGHRA, CDR2 YSYEKL. The CDR3 coding sequence is TGCGCCAGCAGCGCAGGGTTGGGAAACACCATATATTTT. Translating it yields CASSAGLGNTIYF.

The rearrangement links TRBV6-5 to TRBJ2-6, with TRBD1 identical over 7 bases. From germline, CDR1 is MNHEY and CDR2 SVGAGI. With 0 bases clipped from V and 2 bases from J, the junction kept 13 bases outside the gene matches. The CDR3 has 20 residues. CDR3 residues: CASSYSQYLNRGAGANVLTF. In nucleotides, the CDR3 is TGTGCCAGCAGTTACTCCCAGTACCTTAACAGGGGTGCTGGGGCCAACGTCCTGACTTTC.